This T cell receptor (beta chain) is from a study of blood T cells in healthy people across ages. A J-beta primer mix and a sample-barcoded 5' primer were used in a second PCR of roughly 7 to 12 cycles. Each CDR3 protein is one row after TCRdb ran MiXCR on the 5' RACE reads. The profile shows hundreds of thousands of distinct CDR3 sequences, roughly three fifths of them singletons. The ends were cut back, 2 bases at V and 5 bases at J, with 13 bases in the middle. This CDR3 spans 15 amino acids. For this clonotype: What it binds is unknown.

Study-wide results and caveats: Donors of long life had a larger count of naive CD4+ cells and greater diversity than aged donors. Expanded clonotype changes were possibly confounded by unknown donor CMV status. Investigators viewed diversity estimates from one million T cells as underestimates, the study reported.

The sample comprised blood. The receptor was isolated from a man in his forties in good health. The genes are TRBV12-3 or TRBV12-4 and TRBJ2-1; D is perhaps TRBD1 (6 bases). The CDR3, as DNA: TGTGCCAGCAGTTTAAAGGACAGTACAAACAATGAGCAGTTCTTC. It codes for CASSLKDSTNNEQFF.